Each of the 30 T cell receptor beta chains below was sequenced from the same sample in a study of T cells in Graves' hyperthyroidism and ophthalmopathy. Template material for amplifying TCR beta CDR3 regions consisted of RNA transcripts. During a first-round RT-PCR of the TCR CDR3, the HTBI primer set was used. TCRdb reprocessed the multiplex PCR reads via MiXCR and lists one record per CDR3 protein. Here the sample spans under 350,000 distinct CDR3 sequences, around 20% being singletons. The sequenced material came from blood. Every receptor here comes from a woman aged 50 to 60 with Graves' hyperthyroidism.

The V call is TRBV19, the J call TRBJ1-1, with 7 bases fitting TRBD1. After removal of 4 bases from V and 4 bases from J, the junction contained 6 bases not matched to a gene. There are 14 residues in the CDR3. The germline V gene encodes CDR1 LNHDA and CDR2 SQIVND (reference sequence). The CDR3 sequence: CASSKGQMSTEAFF. In DNA, the CDR3 is TGTGCCAGTAGTAAGGGACAGATGAGCACTGAAGCTTTCTTT.

Regarding this clonotype: This may come from a read error, since a much larger clone is one base off. The V and J genes are TRBV20-1 and TRBJ1-2; 10 bases fit TRBD1. Germline V gives CDR1 DFQATT, CDR2 SNEGSKA (reference sequence). There are 14 residues in the CDR3. DNA for the CDR3: TGCGGTGCTCGCCGGGACAGGGGAAACTATGGCTACACCTTC. Translation: CGARRDRGNYGYTF.

This clonotype appeared many times. The chain couples TRBV28 to TRBJ2-5; a weak D match, TRBD2 (6 bases). Germline V gene lookup returns CDR1 MDHEN and CDR2 SYDVKM. The CDR3 totals 14 residues. Trimming took 5 bases from V and 6 from J, leaving 16 bases between them. CDR3 coding DNA: TGTGCCAGCAGTCCCAGCGGGCCCACGAAGACCCAGTACTTC. Protein product: CASSPSGPTKTQYF.

V and J are TRBV7-9 and TRBJ1-2; no firm D call. The CDR3 spans 14 residues. The V and J ends lost 7 bases and 4 bases respectively, with 16 bases between them. CDR1 is SEHNR, CDR2 FQNEAQ, per germline (reference sequence). CDR3 DNA sequence: TGTGCCAGCACAGGTGAAGGTCGATCCTATGGCTACACCTTC. It encodes CASTGEGRSYGYTF.

This clonotype came up many times. J is TRBJ2-1 and V is TRBV11-3; TRBD2 might be the D (5 bases). The V gene lost 0 bases and the J gene lost 9 bases, with 12 bases spanning the gap. Looked up from germline, CDR1 is SGHNT and CDR2 is YENEEA. CDR3 length: 14 residues. As DNA, the CDR3 is TGTGCCAGCAGCTTAGAGTTACGGGGTAGTGAGCAGTTCTTC. Its protein is CASSLELRGSEQFF.

Many counts were recorded for this clonotype. The rearrangement links TRBV7-2 to TRBJ2-5; D may be TRBD1 (5 bases). The CDR3 sequence is 14 residues long. Per the germline V gene, CDR1 is SGHTA and CDR2 is FQGNSA. V lost 3 bases to trimming and J lost 5 bases, with 13 bases between them. The CDR3: CASSLVRGLETQYF. The CDR3 DNA reads as TGTGCCAGCAGCTTGGTTAGGGGATTGGAGACCCAGTACTTC. The full variable domain, rest sourced from reference TRBV7-2 and TRBJ2-5, is GAGVSQSPSNKVTEKGKDVELRCDPISGHTALYWYRQSLGQGLEFLIYFQGNSAPDKSGLPSDRFSAERTGGSVSTLTIQRTQQEDSAVYLCASSLVRGLETQYFGPGTRLLVL.

This clonotype was counted at least ten times. The gene calls are TRBV27 and TRBJ2-5, with TRBD2 identical over 14 bases. This CDR3 spans 16 amino acids. The V gene end was trimmed by 5 bases and the J gene end by 4 bases; junction bases not matched to a gene: 6. Germline V CDR1 and CDR2: MNHEY, SMNVEV (reference sequence). The CDR3 here is CASSPWTSGGRETQYF. In DNA form, the CDR3 reads TGTGCCAGCAGTCCTTGGACTAGCGGGGGGCGAGAGACCCAGTACTTC.

V is TRBV20-1 and J is TRBJ2-5, with D perhaps TRBD1 (5 bases). The V end lost 4 bases, the J end lost 4 bases, and 13 bases lay between the germline ends. Germline CDR1 reads DFQATT; CDR2 reads SNEGSKA (reference sequence). This CDR3 contains 13 residues. The CDR3 DNA reads TGCAGTGCTACCCTCCGCAGGGCAGAGACCCAGTACTTC. Amino acids: CSATLRRAETQYF.

This clonotype was detected many times. The chain uses TRBV29-1 and TRBJ2-1; 16 positions agree with TRBD2. The ends lost 4 bases at V and 6 bases at J; junction bases unmatched: 6. Germline CDR1 is SQVTM and CDR2 is ANQGSEA. The CDR3 extends over 16 amino acids. CDR3: CSVVGLAGGPFNEQFF. CDR3 bases: TGCAGCGTTGTGGGACTAGCGGGAGGGCCCTTCAATGAGCAGTTCTTC.

The rearrangement joins TRBV7-2 to TRBJ2-1, with TRBD2 identical over 12 bases. Germline values: CDR1 SGHTA, CDR2 FQGNSA. The V gene end was trimmed by 3 bases and the J gene end by 10 bases; junction bases not matched to a gene: 7. The CDR3 extends over 15 amino acids. The CDR3 coding sequence is TGTGCCAGCAGCTTTGCTACTAGCGGGAGGATCGAGCAGTTCTTC. It codes for CASSFATSGRIEQFF.

The V gene is TRBV25-1, the J gene TRBJ1-1; TRBD1 is a possible D gene (5 bases). The CDR3 is 13 amino acids. Germline V gene lookup returns CDR1 MGHDK and CDR2 SYGVNS. The germline V and J ends were trimmed by 4 bases and 2 bases, with 8 bases remaining between them. CDR3 residues: CASSGQYNTEAFF. In DNA form, the CDR3 reads TGTGCCAGCAGTGGACAGTACAACACTGAAGCTTTCTTT. Full variable domain (remainder filled in from reference TRBV25-1 and TRBJ1-1): EADIYQTPRYLVIGTGKKITLECSQTMGHDKMYWYQQDPGMELHLIHYSYGVNSTEKGDLSSESTVSRIRTEHFPLTLESARPSHTSQYLCASSGQYNTEAFFGQGTRLTVV.

At least ten counts were recorded for this clonotype. The chain joins TRBV6-1 to TRBJ1-6; a weak D match, TRBD1 (5 bases). The ends were cut back, 3 bases at V and 6 bases at J, with 24 bases in the middle. This CDR3 has 19 amino acids. Germline CDR1 and CDR2: MNHNS and SASEGT. The CDR3 protein is CASSDFFALGEDGNSPLHF. The CDR3 nucleotides read TGTGCCAGCAGTGACTTCTTCGCCTTGGGGGAAGATGGTAATTCACCCCTCCACTTT.

This clonotype was seen at least ten times. Its ends do not fully match the called genes, so a read error is possible. The V gene is TRBV4-2, the J gene TRBJ1-2; 9 bases agree with TRBD1. The CDR3 loop spans 13 amino acids. Germline values: CDR1 LGHNA, CDR2 YNFKEQ. CDR3 coding DNA: TGCGCCAGCAGCCAACAGGGGGCTGACGGCTACACCTTC. The encoded protein is CASSQQGADGYTF.

This sequence joins TRBV12-3 or TRBV12-4 and TRBJ1-1; no firm D call. V shed 5 bases and J shed 8 bases, with 9 bases lying between them. CDR3 size: 11 residues. The CDR3 DNA is TGTGCCAGCAGTATGACATTGGAAGCTTTCTTT. Translating it yields CASSMTLEAFF.

The V call is TRBV28, the J call TRBJ2-7; 7 bases map to TRBD2. The trim removed 2 bases at V and 3 bases at J, leaving 10 bases unmatched. CDR1 is MDHEN, CDR2 SYDVKM, per germline. CDR3 length equals 16 residues. CDR3 residues: CASSLPPAGAFYEQYF. Written as DNA, the CDR3 is TGTGCCAGCAGTTTACCCCCCGCGGGAGCCTTCTACGAGCAGTACTTC.

CDR3 in amino acids: CASSLVTGGPNEQYF. The CDR3 DNA is TGTGCCAGCAGCTTGGTAACCGGAGGTCCCAACGAGCAGTACTTC. V gene TRBV5-8 combines with J gene TRBJ2-7; tentative D call: TRBD2 (5 bases). Trimming removed 0 bases from V and 5 bases from J, with 15 bases in between. The CDR3 totals 15 residues. From germline, CDR1 is SGHTS and CDR2 YDEGEE.

V gene TRBV6-1 combines with J gene TRBJ2-5; 7 positions match TRBD2. J gave up 0 bases and V 4 bases, and 5 bases lay outside the gene matches. Germline CDR1 is MNHNS and CDR2 is SASEGT. This CDR3 is built from 15 residues. CDR3 DNA: TGTGCCAGCAGTGTTACCGGGACTAACCAAGAGACCCAGTACTTC. Translated, it gives CASSVTGTNQETQYF.

The chain is built from TRBV27 and TRBJ2-1, with 8 bases identical to TRBD2. J lost 8 bases, V lost 5 bases, and 11 bases had no gene match. The CDR3 spans 15 residues. From germline, CDR1 is MNHEY and CDR2 SMNVEV (reference sequence). DNA of the CDR3: TGTGCCAGCAGTCTGACTAGCGCAAGGAGCGATGAGCAGTTCTTC. Protein: CASSLTSARSDEQFF.

The table lists this clonotype with a few counts. The V call is TRBV30, the J call TRBJ2-2, with D possibly being TRBD2 (5 bases). There are 16 residues in the CDR3. The V end was cut by 5 bases, the J end by 0 bases, with 16 bases between. Germline V lookup: CDR1 GTSNPN, CDR2 SVGIG (reference sequence). The CDR3 reads CAWRRLNRSNTGELFF. CDR3 coding DNA: TGTGCCTGGCGGAGGTTAAACCGGTCGAACACCGGGGAGCTGTTTTTT.

This clonotype was detected only a few times. The V gene is TRBV10-1, the J gene TRBJ2-3; D ambiguous. This CDR3 has 15 residues. Germline V gene data show CDR1 as WNHNN and CDR2 as SYGVQD (reference sequence). V lost 5 bases and J lost 1, with 13 bases in between. The CDR3 DNA is TGCGCCAGCAGTCCCCGGTCGGCGGGCACAGATACGCAGTATTTT. Residues: CASSPRSAGTDTQYF.

In this sample, this clonotype turned up a few times. CDR3 sequence: CASSPGTIKETQYF. The CDR3, as DNA: TGTGCCAGCAGCCCGGGGACAATCAAAGAGACCCAGTACTTC. The genes are TRBV9 and TRBJ2-5; D might be TRBD1 (6 bases). Trimming left V 4 bases short and J 3 bases short, with 13 bases between. The CDR3 length is 14 residues. Germline CDR1 is SGDLS and CDR2 is YYNGEE. The full variable domain, in which reference TRBV9 and TRBJ2-5 provide the parts outside the CDR3, is DSGVTQTPKHLITATGQRVTLRCSPRSGDLSVYWYQQSLDQGLQFLIQYYNGEERAKGNILERFSAQQFPDLHSELNLSSLELGDSALYFCASSPGTIKETQYFGPGTRLLVL.

This clonotype has at least ten counts. A read error may produce the germline difference seen at one junction end. The chain is built from TRBV7-3 and TRBJ2-3, with 10 bases lining up with TRBD2. The germline V gene encodes CDR1 SGHTA and CDR2 FQGTGA. CDR3 length equals 14 residues. The CDR3 nucleotides read TGTGCCGGCAGCTCTAGCGGGGGCCCAGATACGCAGTATTTT. Translation: CAGSSSGGPDTQYF. The full variable domain, rest sourced from reference TRBV7-3 and TRBJ2-3, is GAGVSQTPSNKVTEKGKYVELRCDPISGHTALYWYRQSLGQGPEFLIYFQGTGAADDSGLPNDRFFAVRPEGSVSTLKIQRTERGDSAVYLCAGSSSGGPDTQYFGPGTRLTVL.

This clonotype was recorded at least ten times. The chain uses TRBV2 and TRBJ2-1; TRBD2 might be the D (5 bases). Per the germline V gene, CDR1 is SNHLY and CDR2 is FYNNEI. This CDR3 spans 16 amino acids. V was cut by 2 bases and J by 4 bases, with 15 bases left in between. CDR3 DNA: TGTGCCAGCAGTGAACCGGGAACCCCGGGATACAATGAGCAGTTCTTC. Translation: CASSEPGTPGYNEQFF.

V usage is TRBV19 and J usage is TRBJ2-7, with D maybe TRBD2 (6 bases). This CDR3 contains 16 residues. Per the germline V gene, CDR1 is LNHDA and CDR2 is SQIVND (reference sequence). The V gene lost 3 bases and the J gene lost 1 base, with 16 bases spanning the gap. The CDR3 here is CASSMRGNGRSYEQYF. For the CDR3, the DNA is TGTGCCAGTAGTATGAGAGGGAACGGGAGATCCTACGAGCAGTACTTC.

The rearrangement links TRBV3-1 to TRBJ2-3; 10 positions match TRBD2. Germline V CDR1 and CDR2: LGHDT, YNNKEL (reference sequence). V trimming: 1 base; J trimming: 0 bases; junction bases outside the gene matches: 4. The CDR3 has 17 residues. CDR3 in amino acids: CASSQVLAGNSTDTQYF. The CDR3 nucleotides read TGTGCCAGCAGCCAAGTACTAGCGGGAAACAGCACAGATACGCAGTATTTT.

The V and J genes are TRBV2 and TRBJ2-1, with TRBD2 matching over 10 bases. The trim removed 6 bases at V and 5 bases at J, leaving 7 bases unmatched. In germline, CDR1 is SNHLY, CDR2 FYNNEI. This CDR3 contains 15 residues. CDR3 amino acids: CASSPKREGNNEQFF. The CDR3 DNA reads as TGTGCCAGCAGCCCCAAGCGGGAGGGAAACAATGAGCAGTTCTTC.

The chain is built from TRBV20-1 and TRBJ2-7, with 7 bases that match TRBD1. The CDR3 is 14 amino acids. With V trimmed by 1 base and J by 2 bases, 5 bases remained unmatched. Germline V gene sequence: CDR1 DFQATT, CDR2 SNEGSKA (reference sequence). The CDR3 is CSARARDSTYEQYF. The CDR3 DNA reads as TGCAGTGCTAGAGCCAGGGACAGTACCTACGAGCAGTACTTC.

This chain uses TRBV28 with TRBJ2-4, with TRBD2 matching over 12 bases. This CDR3 comprises 19 residues. CDR1 is MDHEN, CDR2 SYDVKM, per germline. V lost 2 bases, J lost 8 bases, and 16 bases stayed unmatched. Here the CDR3 DNA reads TGTGCCAGCAGTTTAAAACTAGCGGGAGGCGGGGAAAAAGGTGACATTCAGTACTTC. Its protein is CASSLKLAGGGEKGDIQYF.

This clonotype has more than one count but fewer than ten. With a much larger clone just one base away, this may be a read error. The gene calls are TRBV5-5 and TRBJ1-2, with 8 nucleotides matching TRBD1. Germline CDR1 SGHKS, CDR2 YYEKEE (reference sequence). The V and J ends lost 5 bases and 7 bases, in that order; junction bases with no gene match: 7. This CDR3 is built from 13 residues. CDR3 DNA: TGTGCCAGCAGAGGTGACAGGGGTCTTGGCTACACCTTC. Residues: CASRGDRGLGYTF.

This clonotype was counted many times. V usage is TRBV5-1 and J usage is TRBJ2-3; D call uncertain. With 0 bases removed from V and 0 bases from J, the gap between germline ends came to 11 bases. The CDR3 extends over 16 amino acids. Germline CDR1 reads SGHRS; CDR2 reads YFSETQ. The DNA for the CDR3 is TGCGCCAGCAGCTTGGAAAGGGCCGCTAGCACAGATACGCAGTATTTT. This codes for CASSLERAASTDTQYF. Looking up the rest from reference TRBV5-1 and TRBJ2-3 gives the full variable domain: KAGVTQTPRYLIKTRGQQVTLSCSPISGHRSVSWYQQTPGQGLQFLFEYFSETQRNKGNFPGRFSGRQFSNSRSEMNVSTLELGDSALYLCASSLERAASTDTQYFGPGTRLTVL.